This TCR beta chain was sequenced during a study of patients and donors after allogeneic stem cell transplantation. Each CDR3 protein gets one entry after TCRdb re-called the RT-PCR reads with MiXCR. The sample yields 400,000 to 450,000 distinct CDR3 sequences, around 15% seen once. This CDR3 spans 13 amino acids. Deletions cut 3 bases from V and 6 bases from J, with 14 bases between. The V gene's germline CDR1 is DFQATT and CDR2 SNEGSKA (reference sequence). The clonotype originates from a human donor who was either an allogeneic HSCT recipient or a stem cell or donor lymphocyte infusion donor (not recorded which). It is not recorded whose cells these are; they may come from a transplant donor. The sample consisted of blood, either unsorted or a sorted T cell fraction (not recorded which). The genes are TRBV20-1 and TRBJ1-2; D not certain. The CDR3 DNA reads as TGCAGTGCTAGTGAGGGTCTCAACCATGGCTACACCTTC. Translation gives CSASEGLNHGYTF.